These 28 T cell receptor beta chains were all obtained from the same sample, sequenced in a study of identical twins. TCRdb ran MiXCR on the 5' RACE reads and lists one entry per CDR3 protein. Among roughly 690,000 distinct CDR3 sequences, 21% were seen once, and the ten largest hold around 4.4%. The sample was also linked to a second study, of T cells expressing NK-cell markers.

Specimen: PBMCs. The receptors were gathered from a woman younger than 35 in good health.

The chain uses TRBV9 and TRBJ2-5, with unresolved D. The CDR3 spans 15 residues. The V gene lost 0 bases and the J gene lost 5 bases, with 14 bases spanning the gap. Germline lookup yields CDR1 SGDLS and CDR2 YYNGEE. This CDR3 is CASSVDQVAGETQYF. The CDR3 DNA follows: TGTGCCAGCAGCGTAGATCAGGTCGCCGGGGAGACCCAGTACTTC. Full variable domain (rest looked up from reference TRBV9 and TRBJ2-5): DSGVTQTPKHLITATGQRVTLRCSPRSGDLSVYWYQQSLDQGLQFLIQYYNGEERAKGNILERFSAQQFPDLHSELNLSSLELGDSALYFCASSVDQVAGETQYFGPGTRLLVL.

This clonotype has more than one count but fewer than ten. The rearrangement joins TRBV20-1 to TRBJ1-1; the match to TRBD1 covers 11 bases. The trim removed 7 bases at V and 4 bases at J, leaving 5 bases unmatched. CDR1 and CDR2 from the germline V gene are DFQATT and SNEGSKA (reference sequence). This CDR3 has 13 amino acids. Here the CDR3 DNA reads TGCAGTGACACGGGACAGGGGGGCACTGAAGCTTTCTTT. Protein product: CSDTGQGGTEAFF.

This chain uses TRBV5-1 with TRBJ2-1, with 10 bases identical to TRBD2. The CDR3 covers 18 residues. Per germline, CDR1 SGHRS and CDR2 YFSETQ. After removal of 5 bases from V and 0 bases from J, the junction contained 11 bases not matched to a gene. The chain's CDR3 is CASRPGLASLSSYNEQFF. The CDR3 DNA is TGCGCCAGCAGACCGGGACTAGCGAGCCTAAGCTCCTACAATGAGCAGTTCTTC.

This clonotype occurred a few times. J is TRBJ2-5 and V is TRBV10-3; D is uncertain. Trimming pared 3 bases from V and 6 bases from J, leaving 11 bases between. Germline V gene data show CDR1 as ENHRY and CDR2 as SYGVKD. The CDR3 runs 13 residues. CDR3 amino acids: CAISDSWAKTQYF. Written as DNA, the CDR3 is TGTGCCATCAGTGACAGTTGGGCGAAGACCCAGTACTTC.

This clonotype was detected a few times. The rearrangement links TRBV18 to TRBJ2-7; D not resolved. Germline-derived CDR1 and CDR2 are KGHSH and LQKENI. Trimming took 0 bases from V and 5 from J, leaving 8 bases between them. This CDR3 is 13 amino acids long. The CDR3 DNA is TGTGCCAGCTCACCACCGGCCACCGACGAGCAGTACTTC. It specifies CASSPPATDEQYF.

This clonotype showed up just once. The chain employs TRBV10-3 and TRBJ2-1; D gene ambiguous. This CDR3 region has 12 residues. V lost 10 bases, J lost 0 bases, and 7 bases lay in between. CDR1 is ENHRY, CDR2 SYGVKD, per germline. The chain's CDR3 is CATESSYNEQFF. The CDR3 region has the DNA TGTGCCACAGAGAGCTCCTACAATGAGCAGTTCTTC.

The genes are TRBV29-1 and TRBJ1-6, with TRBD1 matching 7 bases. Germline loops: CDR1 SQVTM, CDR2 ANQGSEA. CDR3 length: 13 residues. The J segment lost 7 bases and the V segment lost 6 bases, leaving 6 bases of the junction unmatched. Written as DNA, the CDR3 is TGCAGCGTACGACAGGGTAACAATTCACCCCTCCACTTT. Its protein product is CSVRQGNNSPLHF.

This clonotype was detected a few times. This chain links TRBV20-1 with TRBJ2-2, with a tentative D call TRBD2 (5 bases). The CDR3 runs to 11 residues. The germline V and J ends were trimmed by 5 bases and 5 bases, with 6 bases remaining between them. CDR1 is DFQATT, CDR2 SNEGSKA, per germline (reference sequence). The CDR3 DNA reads TGCAGTGCTTCGGGAACCGGGGAGCTGTTTTTT. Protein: CSASGTGELFF.

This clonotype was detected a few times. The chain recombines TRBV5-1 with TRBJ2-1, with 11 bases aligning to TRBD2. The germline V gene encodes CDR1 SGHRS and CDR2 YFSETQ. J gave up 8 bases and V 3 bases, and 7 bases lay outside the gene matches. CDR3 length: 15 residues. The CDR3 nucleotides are TGCGCCAGCAGCTGGGCTAGCGGGAGGAGGGATGAGCAGTTCTTC. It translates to CASSWASGRRDEQFF. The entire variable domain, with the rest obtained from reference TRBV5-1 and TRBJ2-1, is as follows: KAGVTQTPRYLIKTRGQQVTLSCSPISGHRSVSWYQQTPGQGLQFLFEYFSETQRNKGNFPGRFSGRQFSNSRSEMNVSTLELGDSALYLCASSWASGRRDEQFFGPGTRLTVL.

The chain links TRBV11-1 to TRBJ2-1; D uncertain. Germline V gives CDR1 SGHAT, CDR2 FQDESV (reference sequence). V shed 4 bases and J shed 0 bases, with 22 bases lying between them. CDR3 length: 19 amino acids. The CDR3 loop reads CASSSLWLRRSHSYNEQFF. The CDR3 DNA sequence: TGTGCCAGCAGCTCCCTGTGGCTTAGGCGCTCTCACTCCTACAATGAGCAGTTCTTC.

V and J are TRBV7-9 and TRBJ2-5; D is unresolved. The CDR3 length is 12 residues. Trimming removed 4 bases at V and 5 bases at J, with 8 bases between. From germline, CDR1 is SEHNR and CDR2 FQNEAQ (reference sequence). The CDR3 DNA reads TGTGCCAGCAGCTCAAGGAAGGAGACCCAGTACTTC. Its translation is CASSSRKETQYF.

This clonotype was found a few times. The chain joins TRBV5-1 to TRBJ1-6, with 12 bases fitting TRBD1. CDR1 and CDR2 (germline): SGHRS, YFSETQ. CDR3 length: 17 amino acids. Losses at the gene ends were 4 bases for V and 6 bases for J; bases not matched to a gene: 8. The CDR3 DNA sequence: TGCGCCAGCAGCGGAGGACCGGGACAGGGGGCTAATTCACCCCTCCACTTT. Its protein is CASSGGPGQGANSPLHF.

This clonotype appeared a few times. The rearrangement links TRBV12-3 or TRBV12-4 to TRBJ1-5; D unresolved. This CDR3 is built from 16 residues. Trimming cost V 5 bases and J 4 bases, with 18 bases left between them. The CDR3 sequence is CASSPQSAGPNQPQHF. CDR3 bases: TGTGCCAGCAGTCCCCAATCGGCAGGCCCTAATCAGCCCCAGCATTTT.

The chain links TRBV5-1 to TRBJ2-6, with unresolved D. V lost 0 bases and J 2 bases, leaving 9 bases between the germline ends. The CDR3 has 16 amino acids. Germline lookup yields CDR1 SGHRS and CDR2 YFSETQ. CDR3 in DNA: TGCGCCAGCAGCTTGGAGTGGGCGGCTGGGGCCAACGTCCTGACTTTC. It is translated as CASSLEWAAGANVLTF.

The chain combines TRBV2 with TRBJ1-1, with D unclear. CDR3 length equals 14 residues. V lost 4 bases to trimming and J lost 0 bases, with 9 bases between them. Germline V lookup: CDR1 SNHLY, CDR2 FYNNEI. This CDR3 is CASSGTEMNTEAFF. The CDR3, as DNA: TGTGCCAGCAGTGGGACGGAGATGAACACTGAAGCTTTCTTT.

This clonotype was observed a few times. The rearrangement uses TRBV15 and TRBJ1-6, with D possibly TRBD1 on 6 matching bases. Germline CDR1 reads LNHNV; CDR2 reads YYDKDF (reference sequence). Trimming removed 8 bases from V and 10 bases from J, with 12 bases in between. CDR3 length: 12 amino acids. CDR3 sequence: CATEGGGSPLHF. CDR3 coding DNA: TGTGCCACCGAAGGCGGGGGCTCACCCCTCCACTTT.

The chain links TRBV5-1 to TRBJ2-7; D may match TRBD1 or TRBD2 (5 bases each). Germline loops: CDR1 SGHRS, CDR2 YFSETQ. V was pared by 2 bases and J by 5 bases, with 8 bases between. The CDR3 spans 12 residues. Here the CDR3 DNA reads TGCGCCAGCAGCTTCCTGGGGGACGAGCAGTACTTC. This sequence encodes CASSFLGDEQYF. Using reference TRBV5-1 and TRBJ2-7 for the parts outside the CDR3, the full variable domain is KAGVTQTPRYLIKTRGQQVTLSCSPISGHRSVSWYQQTPGQGLQFLFEYFSETQRNKGNFPGRFSGRQFSNSRSEMNVSTLELGDSALYLCASSFLGDEQYFGPGTRLTVT.

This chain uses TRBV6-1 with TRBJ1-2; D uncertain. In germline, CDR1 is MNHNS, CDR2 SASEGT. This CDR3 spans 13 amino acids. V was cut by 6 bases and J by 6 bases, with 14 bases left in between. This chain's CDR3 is CASRNERLNGYTF. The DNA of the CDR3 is TGTGCCAGCAGGAACGAAAGGTTGAATGGCTACACCTTC.

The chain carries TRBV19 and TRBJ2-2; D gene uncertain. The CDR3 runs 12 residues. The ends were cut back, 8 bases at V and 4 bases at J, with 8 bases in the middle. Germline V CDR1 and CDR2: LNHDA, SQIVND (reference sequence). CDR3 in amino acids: CASRARTGELFF. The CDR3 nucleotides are TGTGCCAGTCGAGCTCGCACCGGGGAGCTGTTTTTT.

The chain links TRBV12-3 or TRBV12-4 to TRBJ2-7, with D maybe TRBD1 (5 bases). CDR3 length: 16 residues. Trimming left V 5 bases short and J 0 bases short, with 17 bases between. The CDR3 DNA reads TGTGCCAGCAGTCCGCAAGGGGCTCCGAGCTCCTACGAGCAGTACTTC. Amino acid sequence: CASSPQGAPSSYEQYF.

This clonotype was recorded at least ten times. CDR3 nucleotide sequence: TGCGCCAGCAGCCAGGGACCACGGGGAGATACGCAGTATTTT. Translating gives CASSQGPRGDTQYF. The rearrangement joins TRBV10-1 to TRBJ2-3, with D perhaps given as TRBD1 or TRBD2 (5 bases each). CDR3 length: 14 amino acids. The V gene lost 6 bases and the J gene lost 5 bases, with 15 bases spanning the gap. CDR1 and CDR2 (germline): WNHNN, SYGVQD (reference sequence).

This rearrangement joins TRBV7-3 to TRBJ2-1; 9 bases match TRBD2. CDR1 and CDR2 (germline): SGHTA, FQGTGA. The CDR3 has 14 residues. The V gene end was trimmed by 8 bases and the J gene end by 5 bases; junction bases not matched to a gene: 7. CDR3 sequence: CASGLAHSNNEQFF. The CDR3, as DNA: TGTGCCAGCGGACTAGCGCACTCGAACAATGAGCAGTTCTTC.

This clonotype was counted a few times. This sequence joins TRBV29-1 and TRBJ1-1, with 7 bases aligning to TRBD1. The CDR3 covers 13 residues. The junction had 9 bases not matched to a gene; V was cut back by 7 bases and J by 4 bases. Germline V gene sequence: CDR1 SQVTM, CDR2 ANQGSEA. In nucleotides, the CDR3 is TGCAGCGCCCTCGGGCAGGGGGTCACTGAAGCTTTCTTT. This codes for CSALGQGVTEAFF.

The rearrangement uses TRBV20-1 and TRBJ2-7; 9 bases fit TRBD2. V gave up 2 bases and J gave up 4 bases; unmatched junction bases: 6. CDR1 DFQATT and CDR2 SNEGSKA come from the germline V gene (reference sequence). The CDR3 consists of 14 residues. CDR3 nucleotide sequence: TGCAGTGCTAGAAGGGGACTAGCTGCGTACGAGCAGTACTTC. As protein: CSARRGLAAYEQYF.

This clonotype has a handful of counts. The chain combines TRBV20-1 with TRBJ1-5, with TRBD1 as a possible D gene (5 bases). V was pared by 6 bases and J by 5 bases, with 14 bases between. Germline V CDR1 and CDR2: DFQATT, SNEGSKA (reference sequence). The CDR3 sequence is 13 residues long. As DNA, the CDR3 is TGCAGTGCGACATCCGGGGCGGATCAGCCCCAGCATTTT. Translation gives CSATSGADQPQHF.

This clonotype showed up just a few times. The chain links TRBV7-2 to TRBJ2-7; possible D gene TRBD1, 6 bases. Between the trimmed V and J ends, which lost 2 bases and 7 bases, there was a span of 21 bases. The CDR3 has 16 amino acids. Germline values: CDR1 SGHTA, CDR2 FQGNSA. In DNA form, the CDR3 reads TGTGCCAGCAGCTTAAACGGCAGGGGACGACCACGGGAGCAGTACTTC. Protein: CASSLNGRGRPREQYF.

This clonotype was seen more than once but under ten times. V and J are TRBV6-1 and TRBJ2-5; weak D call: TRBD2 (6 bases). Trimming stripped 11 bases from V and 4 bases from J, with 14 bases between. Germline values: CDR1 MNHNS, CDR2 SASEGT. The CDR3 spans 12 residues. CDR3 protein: CAGGAAGETQYF. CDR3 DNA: TGTGCCGGGGGTGCAGCGGGAGAGACCCAGTACTTC.

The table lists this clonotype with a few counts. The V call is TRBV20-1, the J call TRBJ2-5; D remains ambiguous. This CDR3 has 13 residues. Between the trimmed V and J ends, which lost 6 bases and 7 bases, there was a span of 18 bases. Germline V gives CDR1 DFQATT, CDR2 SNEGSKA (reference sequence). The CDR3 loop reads CSAQTTGLGTQYF. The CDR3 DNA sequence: TGCAGTGCCCAAACCACGGGTTTAGGGACCCAGTACTTC.